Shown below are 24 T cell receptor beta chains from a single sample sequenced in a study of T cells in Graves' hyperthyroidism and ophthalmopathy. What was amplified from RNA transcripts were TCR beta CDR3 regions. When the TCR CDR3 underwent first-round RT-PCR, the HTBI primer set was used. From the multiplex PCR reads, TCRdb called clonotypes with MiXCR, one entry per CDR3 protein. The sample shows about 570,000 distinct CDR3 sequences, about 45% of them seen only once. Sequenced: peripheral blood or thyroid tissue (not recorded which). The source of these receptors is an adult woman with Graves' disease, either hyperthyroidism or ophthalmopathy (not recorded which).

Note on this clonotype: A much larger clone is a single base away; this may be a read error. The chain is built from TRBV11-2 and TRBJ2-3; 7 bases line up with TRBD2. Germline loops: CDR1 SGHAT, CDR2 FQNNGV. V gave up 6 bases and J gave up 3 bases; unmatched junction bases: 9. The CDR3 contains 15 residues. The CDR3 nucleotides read TGTGCCAGCAGGCGACGCGGGAGTGGTACAGATACGCAGTATTTT. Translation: CASRRRGSGTDTQYF.

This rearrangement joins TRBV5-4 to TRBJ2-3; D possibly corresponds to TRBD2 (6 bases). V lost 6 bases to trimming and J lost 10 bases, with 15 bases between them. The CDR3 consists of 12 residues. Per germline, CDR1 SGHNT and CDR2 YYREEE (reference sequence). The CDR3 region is CASTRPGEAQYF. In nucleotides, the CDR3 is TGTGCCAGCACTCGGCCGGGGGAAGCGCAGTATTTT. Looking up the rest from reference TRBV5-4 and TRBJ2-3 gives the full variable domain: ETGVTQSPTHLIKTRGQQVTLRCSSQSGHNTVSWYQQALGQGPQFIFQYYREEENGRGNFPPRFSGLQFPNYSSELNVNALELDDSALYLCASTRPGEAQYFGPGTRLTVL.

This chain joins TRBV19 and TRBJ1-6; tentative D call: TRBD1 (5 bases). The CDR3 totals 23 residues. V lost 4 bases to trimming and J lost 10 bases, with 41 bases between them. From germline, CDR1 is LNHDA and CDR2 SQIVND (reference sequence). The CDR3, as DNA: TGTGCCAGTAGTAGGGGGTACTCTGGGGCCAACGTCCTGACGACGACCGGCTTGTCACCCCTCCACTTT. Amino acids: CASSRGYSGANVLTTTGLSPLHF.

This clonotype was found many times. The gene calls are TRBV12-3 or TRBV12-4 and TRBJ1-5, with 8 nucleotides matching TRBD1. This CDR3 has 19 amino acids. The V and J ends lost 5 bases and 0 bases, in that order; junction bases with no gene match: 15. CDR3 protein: CASSPGTGRGLYSNQPQHF. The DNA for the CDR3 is TGTGCCAGCAGTCCAGGGACAGGTAGGGGGTTGTATAGCAATCAGCCCCAGCATTTT.

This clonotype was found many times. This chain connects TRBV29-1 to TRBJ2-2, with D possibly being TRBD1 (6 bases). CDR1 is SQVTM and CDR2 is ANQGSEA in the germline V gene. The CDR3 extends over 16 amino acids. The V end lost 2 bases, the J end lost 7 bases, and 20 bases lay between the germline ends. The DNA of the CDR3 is TGCAGCGTTGAAAAGGGGGTCACGGGACAAGGCGGGGAGCTGTTTTTT. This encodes CSVEKGVTGQGGELFF.

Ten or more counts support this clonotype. The CDR3 bases are TGTGCCAGCAGTTACCCCGAGAGAGGCCAAGAGACCCAGTACTTC. Translated: CASSYPERGQETQYF. The rearrangement links TRBV6-5 to TRBJ2-5; D ambiguous. Germline-derived CDR1 and CDR2 are MNHEY and SVGAGI. Trimming removed 2 bases at V and 1 base at J, with 11 bases between. This CDR3 has 15 amino acids.

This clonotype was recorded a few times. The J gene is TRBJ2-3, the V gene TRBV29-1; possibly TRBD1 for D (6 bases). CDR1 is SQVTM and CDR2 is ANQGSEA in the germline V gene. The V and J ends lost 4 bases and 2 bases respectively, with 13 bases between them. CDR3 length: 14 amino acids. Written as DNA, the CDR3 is TGCAGCGTTGTAGGGGCAGGGGTCACAGATACGCAGTATTTT. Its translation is CSVVGAGVTDTQYF.

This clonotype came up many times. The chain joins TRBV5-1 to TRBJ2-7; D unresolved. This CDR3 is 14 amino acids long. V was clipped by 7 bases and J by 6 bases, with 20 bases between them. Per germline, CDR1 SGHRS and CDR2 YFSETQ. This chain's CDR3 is CASRAPEAHAEQYF. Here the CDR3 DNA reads TGCGCCAGCCGCGCCCCCGAGGCCCACGCCGAGCAGTACTTC.

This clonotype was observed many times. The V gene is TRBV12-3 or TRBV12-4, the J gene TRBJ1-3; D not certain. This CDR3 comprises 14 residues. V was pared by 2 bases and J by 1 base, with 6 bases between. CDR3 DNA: TGTGCCAGCAGTTTATCCGCTTCTGGAAACACCATATATTTT. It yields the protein CASSLSASGNTIYF.

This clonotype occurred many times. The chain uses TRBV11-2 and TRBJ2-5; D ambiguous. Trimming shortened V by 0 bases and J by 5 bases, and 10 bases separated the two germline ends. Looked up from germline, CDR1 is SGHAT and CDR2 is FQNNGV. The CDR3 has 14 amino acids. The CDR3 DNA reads TGTGCCAGCAGCTTAGACCCTCAGGCGGAGACCCAGTACTTC. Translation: CASSLDPQAETQYF.

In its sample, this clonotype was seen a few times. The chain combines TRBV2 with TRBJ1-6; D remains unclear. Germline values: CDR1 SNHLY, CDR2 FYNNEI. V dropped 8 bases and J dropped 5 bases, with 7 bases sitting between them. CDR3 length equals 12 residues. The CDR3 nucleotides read TGTGCCAGCTGCCGGGATAATTCACCCCTCCACTTT. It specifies CASCRDNSPLHF.

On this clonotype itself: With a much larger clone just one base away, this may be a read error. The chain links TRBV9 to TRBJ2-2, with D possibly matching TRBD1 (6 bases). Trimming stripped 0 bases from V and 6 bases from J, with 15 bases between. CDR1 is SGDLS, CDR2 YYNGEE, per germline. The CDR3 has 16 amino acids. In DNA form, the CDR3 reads TGTGCCAGCAGCGTAGAGAACAGGGCTGGAGCCGGGGAGCTGTTTTTT. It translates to CASSVENRAGAGELFF.

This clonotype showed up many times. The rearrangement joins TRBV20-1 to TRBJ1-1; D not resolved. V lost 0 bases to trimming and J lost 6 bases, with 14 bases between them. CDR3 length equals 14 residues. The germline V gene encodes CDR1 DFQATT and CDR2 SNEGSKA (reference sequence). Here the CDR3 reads CSAREGDRRAEAFF. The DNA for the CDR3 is TGCAGTGCTAGAGAGGGCGACCGCCGCGCTGAAGCTTTCTTT.

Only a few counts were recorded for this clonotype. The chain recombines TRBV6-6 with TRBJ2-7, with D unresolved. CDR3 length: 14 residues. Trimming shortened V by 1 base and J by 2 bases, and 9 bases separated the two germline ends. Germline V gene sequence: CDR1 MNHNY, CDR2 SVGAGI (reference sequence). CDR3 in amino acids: CASSYLGPPYEQYF. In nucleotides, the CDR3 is TGTGCCAGCAGTTACTTGGGCCCCCCCTACGAGCAGTACTTC.

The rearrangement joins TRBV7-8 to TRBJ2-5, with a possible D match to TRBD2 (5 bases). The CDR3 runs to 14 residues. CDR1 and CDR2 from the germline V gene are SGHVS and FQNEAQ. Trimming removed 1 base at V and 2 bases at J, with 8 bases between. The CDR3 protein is CASSLVAQQETQYF. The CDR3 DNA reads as TGTGCCAGCAGCTTAGTAGCGCAGCAAGAGACCCAGTACTTC.

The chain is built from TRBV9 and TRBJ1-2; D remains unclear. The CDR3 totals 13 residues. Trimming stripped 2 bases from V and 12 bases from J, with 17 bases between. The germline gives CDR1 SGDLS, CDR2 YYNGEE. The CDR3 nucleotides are TGTGCCAGCAGCGTCGGGAGGGTTAGTGGAAACACCTTC. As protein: CASSVGRVSGNTF.

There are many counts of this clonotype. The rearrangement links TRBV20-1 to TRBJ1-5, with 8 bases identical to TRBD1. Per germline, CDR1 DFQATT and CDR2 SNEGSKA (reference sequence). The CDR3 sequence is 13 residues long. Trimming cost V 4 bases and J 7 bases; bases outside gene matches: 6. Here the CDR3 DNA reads TGCAGTGCTACCTCGACAGGGGAACAGCCCCAGCATTTT. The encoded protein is CSATSTGEQPQHF.

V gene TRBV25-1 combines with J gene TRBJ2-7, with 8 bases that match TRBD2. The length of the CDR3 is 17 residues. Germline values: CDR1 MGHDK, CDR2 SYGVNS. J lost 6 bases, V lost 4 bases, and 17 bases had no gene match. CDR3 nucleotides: TGTGCCAGCAGTGGCTCTAGGGGGACTAGTGCAGGGCTCGAGCAGTACTTC. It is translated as CASSGSRGTSAGLEQYF.

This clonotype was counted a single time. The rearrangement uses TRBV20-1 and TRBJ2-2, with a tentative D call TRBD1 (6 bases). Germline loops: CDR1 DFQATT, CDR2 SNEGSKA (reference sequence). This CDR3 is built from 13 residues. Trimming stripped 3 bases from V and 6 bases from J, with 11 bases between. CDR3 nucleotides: TGCAGTGCTAGGACAGGCGACGCCGGGGAGCTGTTTTTT. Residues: CSARTGDAGELFF.

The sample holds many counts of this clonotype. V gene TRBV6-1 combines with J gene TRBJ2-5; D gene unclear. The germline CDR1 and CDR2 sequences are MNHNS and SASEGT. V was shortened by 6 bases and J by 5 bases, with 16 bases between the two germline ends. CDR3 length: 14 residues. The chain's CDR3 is CASSPVIRLETQYF. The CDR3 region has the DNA TGTGCCAGCAGCCCAGTGATTAGGTTGGAGACCCAGTACTTC.

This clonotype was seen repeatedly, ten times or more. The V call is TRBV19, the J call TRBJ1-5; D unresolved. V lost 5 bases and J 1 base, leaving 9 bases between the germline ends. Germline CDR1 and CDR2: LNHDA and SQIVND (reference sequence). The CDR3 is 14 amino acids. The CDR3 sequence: CASSHIPSNQPQHF. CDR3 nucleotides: TGTGCCAGTAGTCACATTCCGAGCAATCAGCCCCAGCATTTT.

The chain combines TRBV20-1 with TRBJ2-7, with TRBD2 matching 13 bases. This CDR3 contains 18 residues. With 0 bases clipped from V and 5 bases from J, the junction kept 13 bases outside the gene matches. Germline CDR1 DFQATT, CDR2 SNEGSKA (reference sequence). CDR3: CSAREGTGGTSGTHEQYF. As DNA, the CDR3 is TGCAGTGCTAGAGAGGGGACAGGGGGGACTAGCGGGACCCACGAGCAGTACTTC.

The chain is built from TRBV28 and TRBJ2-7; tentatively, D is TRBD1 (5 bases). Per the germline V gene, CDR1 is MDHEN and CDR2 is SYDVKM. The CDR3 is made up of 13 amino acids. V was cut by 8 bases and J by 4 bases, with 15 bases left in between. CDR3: CASVEAQGYEQYF. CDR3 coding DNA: TGTGCCAGCGTTGAGGCCCAGGGTTACGAGCAGTACTTC.

This chain's CDR3 is CASSHGIYYEQYF. The CDR3 nucleotides read TGTGCCAGCAGCCACGGGATATACTACGAGCAGTACTTC. The chain joins TRBV25-1 to TRBJ2-7, with D perhaps matching TRBD2 (5 bases). Trimming stripped 6 bases from V and 3 bases from J, with 12 bases between. Looked up from germline, CDR1 is MGHDK and CDR2 is SYGVNS. The CDR3 consists of 13 residues.